Presented here are 15 T cell receptor beta chains from one specimen sequenced in a study of OX40 agonist ivuxolimab in advanced cancers. TCRdb's copy holds only in-frame clones and misses some; the assay was immunoSEQ multiplex PCR. The sample lists more than 65,000 clones, nearly 90% occurring once. The input for sequencing was CD4+ or CD8+ T cells sorted from blood, taken in a trial of the OX40 agonist ivuxolimab. The receptors were gathered from an adult with an advanced solid tumor such as melanoma, head and neck, liver or kidney cancer.

The V and J genes are TRBV11-2 and TRBJ2-1; 9 positions match TRBD2. Per germline, CDR1 SGHAT and CDR2 FQNNGV. CDR3 length equals 16 residues. Germline trimming cut 5 bases from V and 3 bases from J; bases unmatched to any gene: 8. CDR3 sequence: CASSQDSGGGYNEQFF. The CDR3 DNA reads as TGTGCCAGCAGCCAGGATAGCGGGGGTGGCTACAATGAGCAGTTCTTC.

The sample holds one count of this clone. The CDR3 nucleotides read TGTGCCAGCAGCTTCTCCGGACAGGGGGGGACTGAAGCTTTCTTT. It encodes CASSFSGQGGTEAFF. The V and J genes are TRBV11-3 and TRBJ1-1, with 10 bases that match TRBD1. This CDR3 contains 15 residues. V shed 3 bases, J shed 5 bases, and the junction held 6 bases outside the gene matches. Germline CDR1 is SGHNT and CDR2 is YENEEA.

V and J are TRBV29-1 and TRBJ1-5; no clear D gene. Germline-derived CDR1 and CDR2 are SQVTM and ANQGSEA. V was cut by 7 bases and J by 2 bases, with 9 bases left in between. CDR3 length: 12 amino acids. The chain's CDR3 is CSGGDGNQPQHF. The CDR3 bases are TGCAGCGGCGGAGATGGCAATCAGCCCCAGCATTTT.

This clone occurred once. The rearrangement joins TRBV11-2 to TRBJ2-3; 8 bases agree with TRBD1. J lost 5 bases, V lost 0 bases, and 4 bases had no gene match. Germline V gene lookup returns CDR1 SGHAT and CDR2 FQNNGV. There are 15 residues in the CDR3. This CDR3 is CASSLDTGGIDTQYF. Here the CDR3 DNA reads TGTGCCAGCAGCTTAGATACAGGGGGGATAGATACGCAGTATTTT.

V usage is TRBV20-1 and J usage is TRBJ1-4; no definite D call. The length of the CDR3 is 11 residues. CDR1 and CDR2 from the germline V gene are DFQATT and SNEGSKA (reference sequence). V was trimmed by 3 bases and J by 6 bases, leaving 5 bases between them. Here the CDR3 reads CSASIHEKLFF. For the CDR3, the DNA is TGCAGTGCTAGTATTCATGAAAAACTGTTTTTT.

This rearrangement joins TRBV7-2 to TRBJ1-2; 7 nucleotides match TRBD1. CDR3 length: 14 residues. V shed 4 bases, J shed 7 bases, and the junction held 9 bases outside the gene matches. Per the germline V gene, CDR1 is SGHTA and CDR2 is FQGNSA. The CDR3 DNA sequence: TGTGCCAGCAGCTCCCCTGAGGGGGCGGGTGGCTACACCTTC. Its protein product is CASSSPEGAGGYTF.

The chain links TRBV4-3 to TRBJ2-3; a possible D gene is TRBD2 (5 bases). This CDR3 has 14 amino acids. The V gene lost 0 bases and the J gene lost 8 bases, with 12 bases spanning the gap. CDR1 and CDR2 from the germline V gene are LGHNA and YSLEER. CDR3 sequence: CASSQEMRVGTQYF. Here the CDR3 DNA reads TGCGCCAGCAGCCAAGAGATGAGGGTGGGTACGCAGTATTTT.

The chain recombines TRBV5-1 with TRBJ1-2; TRBD1 matches 7 bases. CDR1 is SGHRS and CDR2 is YFSETQ in the germline V gene. The CDR3 covers 16 residues. Trimming removed 4 bases from V and 0 bases from J; junction bases left unmatched: 9. The CDR3 sequence is CASSLLPGQTNYGYTF. CDR3 DNA: TGCGCCAGCAGCCTTCTACCGGGACAGACTAACTATGGCTACACCTTC.

The chain combines TRBV11-2 with TRBJ2-7; 11 positions match TRBD2. The CDR3 runs to 16 residues. Trimming removed 4 bases from V and 3 bases from J; junction bases left unmatched: 8. Germline V gene lookup returns CDR1 SGHAT and CDR2 FQNNGV. As DNA, the CDR3 is TGTGCCAGCAGCTCTATTAGCGGGAGGGTACTCTACGAGCAGTACTTC. This gives the protein CASSSISGRVLYEQYF.

This sequence joins TRBV9 and TRBJ2-1; D gene uncertain. The CDR3 length is 16 residues. The V and J ends lost 0 bases and 6 bases respectively, with 16 bases between them. Per germline, CDR1 SGDLS and CDR2 YYNGEE. CDR3: CASSVEDPPLSNEQFF. The CDR3 bases are TGTGCCAGCAGCGTAGAGGATCCACCCCTCTCCAATGAGCAGTTCTTC.

The chain has TRBV6-1 and TRBJ1-5, with a weak D call TRBD1 (6 bases). The length of the CDR3 is 15 residues. Looked up from germline, CDR1 is MNHNS and CDR2 is SASEGT. V lost 8 bases and J 4 bases, leaving 18 bases between the germline ends. The CDR3 DNA follows: TGTGCCAGCCGGCGGTCGGGGGCGGAGAATCAGCCCCAGCATTTT. Translation gives CASRRSGAENQPQHF.

This clone was recorded once. This sequence joins TRBV5-6 and TRBJ1-2; D unresolved. The CDR3 has 12 residues. Germline lookup yields CDR1 SGHDT and CDR2 YYEEEE. Trimming took off 1 base at V and 8 bases at J, with 9 bases between the two ends. DNA for the CDR3: TGTGCCAGCAGCTTGCAAGGGCTAGGCTACACCTTC. Protein: CASSLQGLGYTF.

This clone was detected once. The chain couples TRBV5-1 to TRBJ1-3; perhaps TRBD1 as D (5 bases). The germline gives CDR1 SGHRS, CDR2 YFSETQ. The CDR3 extends over 16 amino acids. Trimming pared 4 bases from V and 0 bases from J, leaving 14 bases between. This chain's CDR3 is CASSLLGRDSGNTIYF. The CDR3 coding sequence is TGCGCCAGCAGCCTCCTGGGCAGGGACTCTGGAAACACCATATATTTT.

The CDR3 here is CASSLDWDSEKLFF. DNA of the CDR3: TGCGCCAGCAGCTTAGATTGGGATTCCGAAAAACTGTTTTTT. This rearrangement joins TRBV5-1 to TRBJ1-4; D is ambiguous. CDR1 is SGHRS, CDR2 YFSETQ, per germline. The CDR3 consists of 14 residues. V lost 2 bases and J lost 8, with 13 bases in between.

This sequence joins TRBV5-1 and TRBJ1-1; D gene unclear. CDR1 is SGHRS and CDR2 is YFSETQ in the germline V gene. V gave up 3 bases and J gave up 3 bases, with 9 bases separating them. The CDR3 is 13 residues long. The CDR3 protein is CASSYRGDTEAFF. The CDR3 DNA reads as TGCGCCAGCAGCTACCGCGGTGACACTGAAGCTTTCTTT. Complete variable domain (other parts from reference TRBV5-1 and TRBJ1-1): KAGVTQTPRYLIKTRGQQVTLSCSPISGHRSVSWYQQTPGQGLQFLFEYFSETQRNKGNFPGRFSGRQFSNSRSEMNVSTLELGDSALYLCASSYRGDTEAFFGQGTRLTVV.